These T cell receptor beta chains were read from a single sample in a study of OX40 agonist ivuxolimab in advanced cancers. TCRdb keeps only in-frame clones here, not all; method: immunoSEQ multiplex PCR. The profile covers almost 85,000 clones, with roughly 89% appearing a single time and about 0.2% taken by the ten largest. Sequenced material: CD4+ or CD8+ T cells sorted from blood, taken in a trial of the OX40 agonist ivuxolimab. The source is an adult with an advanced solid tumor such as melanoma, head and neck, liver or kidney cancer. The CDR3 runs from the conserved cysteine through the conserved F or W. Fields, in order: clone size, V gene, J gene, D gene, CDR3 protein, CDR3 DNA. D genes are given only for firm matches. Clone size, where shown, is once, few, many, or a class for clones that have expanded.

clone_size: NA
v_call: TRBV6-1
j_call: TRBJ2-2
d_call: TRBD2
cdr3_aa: CASSEGSGGATGELFF
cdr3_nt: TGTGCCAGCAGTGAAGGCTCCGGGGGGGCGACCGGGGAGCTGTTTTTT

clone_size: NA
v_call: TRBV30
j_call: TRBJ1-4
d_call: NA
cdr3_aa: CAWSVKGLEREKLFF
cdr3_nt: TGTGCCTGGAGTGTAAAGGGATTAGAGAGGGAAAAACTGTTTTTT

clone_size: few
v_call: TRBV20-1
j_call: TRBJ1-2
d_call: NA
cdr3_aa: CSASPNYGYTF
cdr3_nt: TGCAGTGCTTCCCCAAACTATGGCTACACCTTC

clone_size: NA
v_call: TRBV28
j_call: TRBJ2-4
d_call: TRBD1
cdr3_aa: CASRTPGQGAKNIQYF
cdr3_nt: TGTGCCAGCAGAACGCCGGGACAGGGAGCCAAAAACATTCAGTACTTC

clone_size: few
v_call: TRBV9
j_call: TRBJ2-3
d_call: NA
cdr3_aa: CASSGYGTRTDTQYF
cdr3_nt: TGTGCCAGCAGCGGTTACGGGACGCGAACAGATACGCAGTATTTT

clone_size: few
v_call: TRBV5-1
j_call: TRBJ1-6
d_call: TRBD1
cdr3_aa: CASSLVAGTGGSPLHF
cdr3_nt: TGCGCCAGCAGCTTGGTAGCCGGGACAGGGGGCTCACCCCTCCACTTT

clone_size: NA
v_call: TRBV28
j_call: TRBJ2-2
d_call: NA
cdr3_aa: CASRRLVSGELFF
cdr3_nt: TGTGCCAGCCGTAGACTAGTCTCCGGGGAGCTGTTTTTT

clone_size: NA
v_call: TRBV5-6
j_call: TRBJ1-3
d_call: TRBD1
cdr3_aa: CASSLAGQARSGNTIYF
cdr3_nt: TGTGCCAGCAGCTTGGCCGGACAGGCGCGCTCTGGAAACACCATATATTTT

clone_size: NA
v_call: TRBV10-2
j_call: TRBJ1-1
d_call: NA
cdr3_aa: CASRVQGGYTEAFF
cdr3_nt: TGCGCCAGCAGGGTACAGGGTGGGTATACTGAAGCTTTCTTT

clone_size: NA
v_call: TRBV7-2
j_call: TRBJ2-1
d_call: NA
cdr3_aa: CASSLLAGSRGNEQFF
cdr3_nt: TGTGCCAGCAGCTTACTCGCCGGATCCAGAGGGAATGAGCAGTTCTTC

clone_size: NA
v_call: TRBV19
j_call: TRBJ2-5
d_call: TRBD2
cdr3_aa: CASSIRLAGTQYF
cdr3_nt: TGTGCCAGTAGTATTCGGCTAGCGGGCACCCAGTACTTC

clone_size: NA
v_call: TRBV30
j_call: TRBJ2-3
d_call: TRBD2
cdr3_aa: CAWSAQLGLAYRTDTQYF
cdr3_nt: TGTGCCTGGAGTGCCCAGTTGGGACTAGCTTATCGCACAGATACGCAGTATTTT

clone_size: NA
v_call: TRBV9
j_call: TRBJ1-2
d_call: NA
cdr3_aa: CASSVETATGYTF
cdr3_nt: TGTGCCAGCAGCGTAGAGACGGCAACAGGCTACACCTTC

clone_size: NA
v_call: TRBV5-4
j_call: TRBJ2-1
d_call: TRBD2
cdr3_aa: CASSLGAVGRGGNEQFF
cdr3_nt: TGTGCCAGCAGCCTTGGAGCAGTCGGGAGGGGAGGTAATGAGCAGTTCTTC

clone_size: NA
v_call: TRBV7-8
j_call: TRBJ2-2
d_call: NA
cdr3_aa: CASSLVLTGELFF
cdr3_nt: TGTGCCAGCAGCTTAGTCCTCACCGGGGAGCTGTTTTTT

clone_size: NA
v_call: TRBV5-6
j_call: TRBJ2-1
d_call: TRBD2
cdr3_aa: CASKPAGGSYNEQFF
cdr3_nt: TGTGCCAGCAAACCCGCGGGGGGGAGCTACAATGAGCAGTTCTTC

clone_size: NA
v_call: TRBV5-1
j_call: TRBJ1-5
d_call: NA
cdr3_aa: CASSSEGNQPQHF
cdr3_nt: TGCGCCAGCAGCTCGGAGGGCAATCAGCCCCAGCATTTT

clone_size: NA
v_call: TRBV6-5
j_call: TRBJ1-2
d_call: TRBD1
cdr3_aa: CASSYSTGTFYTF
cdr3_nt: TGTGCCAGCAGTTACTCGACAGGGACTTTCTACACCTTC

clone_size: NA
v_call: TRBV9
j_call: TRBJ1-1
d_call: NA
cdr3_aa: CASSVATQTEAFF
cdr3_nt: TGTGCCAGCAGCGTAGCTACCCAGACCGAAGCTTTCTTT

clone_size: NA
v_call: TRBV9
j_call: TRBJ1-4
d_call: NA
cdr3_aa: CASSVGQSTNEKLFF
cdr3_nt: TGTGCCAGCAGCGTCGGACAGTCAACTAATGAAAAACTGTTTTTT

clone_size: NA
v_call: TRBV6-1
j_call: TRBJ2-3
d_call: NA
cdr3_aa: CASSIKGTDTQYF
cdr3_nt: TGTGCCAGCAGTATCAAAGGCACAGATACGCAGTATTTT

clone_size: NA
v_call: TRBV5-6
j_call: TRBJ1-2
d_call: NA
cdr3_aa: CASSLNRLANYGYTF
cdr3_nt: TGTGCCAGCAGCTTGAACAGGCTAGCTAACTATGGCTACACCTTC

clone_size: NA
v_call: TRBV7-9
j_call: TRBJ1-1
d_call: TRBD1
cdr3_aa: CASSPGWTGMNTEAFF
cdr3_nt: TGTGCCAGCAGCCCAGGTTGGACAGGTATGAACACTGAAGCTTTCTTT

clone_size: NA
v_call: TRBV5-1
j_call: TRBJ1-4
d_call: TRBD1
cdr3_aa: CASSLTGGGSEKLFF
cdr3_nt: TGCGCCAGCAGCTTGACAGGGGGTGGGAGTGAAAAACTGTTTTTT

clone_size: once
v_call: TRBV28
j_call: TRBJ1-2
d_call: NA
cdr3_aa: CASNLRGYGYTF
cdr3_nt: TGTGCCAGCAACCTCAGGGGTTATGGCTACACCTTC

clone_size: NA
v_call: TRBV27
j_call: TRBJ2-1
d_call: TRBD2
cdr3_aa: CASSRYRDYTYNEQFF
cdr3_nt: TGTGCCAGCAGTCGATACCGGGACTACACCTACAATGAGCAGTTCTTC

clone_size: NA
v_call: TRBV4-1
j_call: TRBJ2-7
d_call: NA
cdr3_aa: CASSQDVSAYSYEQYF
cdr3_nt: TGCGCCAGCAGCCAAGATGTGAGCGCCTACTCCTACGAGCAGTACTTC

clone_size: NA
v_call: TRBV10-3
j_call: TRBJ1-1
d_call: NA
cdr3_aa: CATQQGGNTEAFF
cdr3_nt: TGTGCCACCCAACAGGGCGGAAACACTGAAGCTTTCTTT

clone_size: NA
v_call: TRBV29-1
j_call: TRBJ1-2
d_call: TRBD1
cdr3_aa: CSVRQGDYGYTF
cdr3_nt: TGCAGCGTTAGACAGGGAGACTATGGCTACACCTTC

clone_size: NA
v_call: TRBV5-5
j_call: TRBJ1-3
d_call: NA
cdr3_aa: CASSLDQSARGNTIYF
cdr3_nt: TGTGCCAGCAGCTTGGATCAGTCCGCGAGAGGAAACACCATATATTTT

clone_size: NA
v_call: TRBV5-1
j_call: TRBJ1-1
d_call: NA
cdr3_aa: CASSLTVTTEAFF
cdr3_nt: TGCGCCAGCAGCTTGACCGTCACCACTGAAGCTTTCTTT

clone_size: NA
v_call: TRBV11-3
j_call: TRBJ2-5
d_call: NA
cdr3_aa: CASAVAAKETQYF
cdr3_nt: TGTGCCAGCGCCGTGGCGGCAAAAGAGACCCAGTACTTC

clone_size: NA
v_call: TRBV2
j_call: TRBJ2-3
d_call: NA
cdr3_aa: CASSLQGLRLYF
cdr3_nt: TGTGCCAGCAGCCTACAGGGTCTCCGTTTGTATTTT

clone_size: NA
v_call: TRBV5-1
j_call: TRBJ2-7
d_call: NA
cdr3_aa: CASSLLGGESYEQYF
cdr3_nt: TGCGCCAGCAGCTTGTTAGGCGGGGAATCCTACGAGCAGTACTTC

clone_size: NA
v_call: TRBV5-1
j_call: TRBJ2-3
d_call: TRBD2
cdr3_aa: CASSTGTSGVFTDTQYF
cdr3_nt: TGCGCCAGCAGCACCGGGACTAGCGGGGTATTCACAGATACGCAGTATTTT

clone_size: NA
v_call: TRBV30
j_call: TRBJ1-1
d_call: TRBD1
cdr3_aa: CARSSEGAHTEAFF
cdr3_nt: TGTGCCCGTTCGAGTGAGGGGGCGCATACTGAAGCTTTCTTT

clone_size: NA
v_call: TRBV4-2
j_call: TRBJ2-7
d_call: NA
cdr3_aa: CASSQGPRASYEQYF
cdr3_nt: TGTGCCAGCAGCCAAGGCCCCAGGGCCTCCTACGAGCAGTACTTC

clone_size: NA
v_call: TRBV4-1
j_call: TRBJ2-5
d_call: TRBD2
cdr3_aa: CASSRLAGETQYF
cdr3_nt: TGCGCCAGCAGCAGATTAGCGGGAGAGACCCAGTACTTC

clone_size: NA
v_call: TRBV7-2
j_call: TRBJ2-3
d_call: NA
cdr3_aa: CASSPYLRTDTQYF
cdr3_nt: TGTGCCAGCAGCCCCTACCTCCGCACAGATACGCAGTATTTT

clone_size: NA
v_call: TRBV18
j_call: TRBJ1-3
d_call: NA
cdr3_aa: CASSPRQVSGNTIYF
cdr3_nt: TGTGCCAGCTCACCACGACAGGTTTCTGGAAACACCATATATTTT

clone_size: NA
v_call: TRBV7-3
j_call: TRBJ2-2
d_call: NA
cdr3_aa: CASSTDSTAGELFF
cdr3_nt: TGTGCCAGCAGCACCGACAGCACAGCCGGGGAGCTGTTTTTT